A single sample gave rise to the 2 T cell receptor beta chains below, sequenced in a study of T cell responses to AZD1222 COVID-19 vaccine. Method: immunoSEQ multiplex PCR; TCRdb's copy keeps in-frame clones and lacks some. Of around 100,000 clones listed, approximately 89% are singletons. Sequenced material: peripheral blood, taken on day 0 of AZD1222 vaccination. These receptors all come from an adult in good health.

The rearrangement uses TRBV5-4 and TRBJ2-3, with TRBD2 matching 9 bases. Germline CDR1 SGHNT, CDR2 YYREEE (reference sequence). J was trimmed by 4 bases and V by 3 bases; bases with no gene match: 9. The CDR3 sequence is 16 residues long. CDR3 sequence reads: CASSSFRGGAADTQYF. The CDR3 nucleotides read TGTGCCAGCAGCTCCTTTCGCGGGGGGGCGGCAGATACGCAGTATTTT.

The chain employs TRBV28 and TRBJ1-2; 7 bases match TRBD1. CDR1 is MDHEN and CDR2 is SYDVKM in the germline V gene. The CDR3 is made up of 18 amino acids. The V gene end was trimmed by 9 bases and the J gene end by 2 bases; junction bases not matched to a gene: 21. CDR3: CASIRKKLNRGTNYGYTF. The CDR3 DNA reads as TGTGCCAGTATTCGGAAGAAACTGAACAGGGGAACGAACTATGGCTACACCTTC.